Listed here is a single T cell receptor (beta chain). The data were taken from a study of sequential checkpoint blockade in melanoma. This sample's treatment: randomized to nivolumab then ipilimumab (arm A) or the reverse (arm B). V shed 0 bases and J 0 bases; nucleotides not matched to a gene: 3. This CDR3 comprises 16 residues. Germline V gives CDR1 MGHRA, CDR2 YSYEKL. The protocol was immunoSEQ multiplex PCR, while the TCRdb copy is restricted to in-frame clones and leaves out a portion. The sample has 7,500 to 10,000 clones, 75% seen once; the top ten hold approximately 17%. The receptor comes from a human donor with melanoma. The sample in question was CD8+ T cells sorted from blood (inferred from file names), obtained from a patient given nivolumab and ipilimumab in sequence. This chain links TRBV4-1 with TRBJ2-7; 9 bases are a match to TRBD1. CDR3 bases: TGCGCCAGCAGCCAAGAGGGGACAGGGAGCTCCTACGAGCAGTACTTC. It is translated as CASSQEGTGSSYEQYF.